This TCR beta chain was observed in a study of blood T cell repertoires in COVID-19. Study details: The origin of the acute and convalescent COVID-19 samples was the United States, Italy and Spain. From T cells, B-cell-depleted T cells, or PBMCs came the material, which was cDNA or gDNA.

Germline CDR1 reads SGHAT; CDR2 reads FQNNGV. The ends lost 5 bases at V and 4 bases at J; junction bases unmatched: 6. The CDR3 totals 14 residues. The sample holds one count of this clone. Study processing details: Estimated nucleated cell counts came from reference gene primer amplification. Repertoires were generated with immunoSEQ multiplex PCR, while TCRdb's copy carries only in-frame clones and drops some. That table is the source of V, J and clone size, and D and trimming were worked out from the DNA. The sample has tens of thousands of clones, 84% seen once. V and J are TRBV11-2 and TRBJ1-2; 8 bases map to TRBD1. This TCR was recovered from a man aged 55-75 years with acute or convalescent COVID-19. Sequenced material: peripheral blood. The CDR3 is CASSVYRGSYGYTF. The CDR3, as DNA: TGTGCCAGCAGCGTATACAGGGGGAGCTATGGCTACACCTTC.